The T cell receptor beta chain described here comes from a study of cytomegalovirus exposure and HLA in healthy donors (dated by TCRdb to about 2017). In the study overall: An earlier analysis of some 620 of the donors reported around 280 Gb of sequence data and around 120 million unique TCR beta sequences obtained from 150 million to 200 million T cells. Roughly 300 gigabases of sequencing data and roughly 90 million unique TCR sequences were included in an early release covering about 600 HLA-typed donors. Of the roughly 410 genotyped donors, roughly 76% were placed in the genetic ancestry cluster associated with self-reported Caucasian donors. The aim of the study was to test whether cataloging public T cell receptors could identify signatures of past pathogen exposure. The study profiled the T cell repertoires of 666 subjects by immunosequencing and related them to cytomegalovirus serostatus. Besides the first cohort of some 670 subjects, a separate validation cohort made up of around 120 different subjects was used. The study combined high-throughput TCR immunosequencing, statistical association of individual TCRs with disease status, and machine learning to predict cytomegalovirus infection status. In a later analysis, previously published TCR beta repertoires from several hundred donors were re-analyzed and high-resolution HLA genotyping was added so that TCR occurrence patterns could be studied. Rather than drawing on any new phenotypic data, the later analysis identified candidate immune exposures from TCR beta sequences and the way those sequences occurred across donors. To decide whether each TCR beta V gene segment behaved as functional or pseudogenic, an earlier analysis of nearly 600 of the donors relied on high-throughput TCR beta sequencing. Alongside the repertoire data, information on donor age, sex, ethnicity and CMV serostatus was compiled. A later genetic analysis used genome-wide SNP genotypes for 398 of the 666 donors, treating that subset as a discovery cohort. Every repertoire in the discovery cohort had been generated on one and the same sequencing platform. Both class I and class II loci were covered by HLA typing, at four-digit resolution. Typing coverage differed by locus: A, B, C, DRB1 and DQB1 were typed in about 620-640 donors, DQA1 in 522, DPA1 in 600 to 610, and DPB1 in roughly 450. Four or five DR-DQ haplotypes were handled as single units for association and clustering because linkage in the cohort was strong. Among some 400 genotyped donors of the cohort, an average of approximately 240,000 unique TCR beta nucleotide sequences were sequenced per donor, around a sixth of them non-productive. Here is what the overall study found, with its caveats: The authors suggested that the approach could potentially be extended to other disease states and immunological phenotypes. A total of 150 or so TCR beta chains were listed by the study as associated with cytomegalovirus. When HLA alleles, especially DR and DQ, strongly co-occurred, TCR associations were difficult to assign to individual alleles. In an earlier analysis of 587 of the donors, most TCR beta V segments were observed in productive rearrangements about 87% or about 30% of the time, broadly matching IMGT annotations. Correlated functional status among segregating V segments might reflect linkage disequilibrium, but an unknown experimental factor could not be ruled out. A later analysis found that HLA-associated TCR beta chains were more clonally expanded and had lower generation probabilities than equally common non-associated chains. At a false discovery rate of 0.05, a later analysis linked 16,000 or so TCR beta sequences to specific HLA alleles. Most TCR sequences were observed very rarely across donors, whereas some public TCRs were present in many individuals. HLA typing was unavailable for some donors at each locus, so association tests used only the typed subset. In a later analysis, TCR association rates were found to vary across HLA loci, with the most associated TCRs seen for DRB1 alleles and the fewest for HLA-C alleles. Sequencing depth was assumed to be roughly uniform across donors in the presence/absence analyses, though that assumption may not hold. Immune exposure information for the cohort was limited to CMV serostatus. V-gene and J-gene trimming of TCR beta chains was associated with a missense DCLRE1C variant in a later genetic analysis, and the association was replicated in an independent cohort. Because counts were too low, 15 to 20 rarely observed V segments, including chromosome 9 orphons, were left out of the earlier analysis of a few hundred of the donors. A cluster of highly shared sequence variants was judged likely to be a technical artifact of the sequencing pipeline. A further reported finding was that TCR beta sequences accurately predicted the HLA-A and HLA-B alleles for most subjects in the first cohort. The cohort was sequenced for TCR beta chains only, and without alpha or paired-chain data the features that could be detected were limited. A few of the identified cytomegalovirus-associated TCR beta chains were confirmed in vitro to be specific for cytomegalovirus antigens. The classifier was reported to diagnose cytomegalovirus status with high specificity and sensitivity in both the original and validation cohorts. A later analysis found that most CMV-associated TCR beta chains appeared HLA-restricted, with HLA associations seemingly driven largely by CMV exposure. According to a later genetic analysis, donors in an Asian-associated ancestry cluster had fewer N-insertions in productive TCRs than the roughly 670-donor mean. Several of the top co-occurrence clusters appeared to be linked to parvovirus B19, influenza, CMV and Epstein-Barr virus, according to a later analysis. Because the 87-base-pair reads could not distinguish some IMGT-functional V segments, including TRBV6-2 and TRBV6-3, those segments were excluded.

The cohort comprised some 700 healthy bone marrow donors. At the time of sampling, all cohort members were nominally healthy, though unrecorded immune exposures were likely present. The donor was CMV seropositive and belonged to the group of about 290 seropositive cohort members. A peripheral blood sample was provided by each donor, and peripheral blood mononuclear cells were used for TCR beta sequencing. The Qiagen DNeasy Blood Extraction Kit was used to extract genomic DNA from the blood cell samples. Receptors were amplified or captured by the immunoSEQ multiplex PCR assay. For the multiplex PCR, a mixture combining 60 forward primers for TCR Vbeta segments and 13 reverse primers for TCR Jbeta segments was used. A multiplex PCR assay on genomic DNA amplified the CDR3 region of rearranged TCR beta genes. The amplified TCR beta libraries were sequenced on the Illumina HiSeq System as 87-base-pair reads. As for the original processing: A later analysis tallied about 77 million unique TCR beta chains across the 700 or so repertoires, and approximately 12 million of those chains were shared by two or more donors. Raw reads were error-corrected and collapsed into unique sequences with a nearest-neighbor algorithm that merged closely related sequences to remove PCR and sequencing errors. Alignment of CDR3 sequences to IMGT reference sequences was used to assign V, D and J gene segments. Each retained sequence needed at least a six-nucleotide match to both a V gene segment and a J gene segment. A rearrangement counted as productive if the CDR3 had no stop codons and remained in frame with V and J, and every other rearrangement counted as non-productive. CDR3 was defined by IMGT convention, running from the second conserved V-encoded cysteine to the conserved J-encoded phenylalanine. In an earlier analysis of more than 550 of the donors, sequences lacking an unambiguous match to a single V gene segment were excluded. An earlier analysis of about 590 of the donors classified V segments as functional when productive rearrangements were above 56.7% and as segregating when the standard deviation between donors was above 5%. A statistical classification framework was built for diagnosing cytomegalovirus status from the catalog of TCR beta chain sequences. V and J gene assignment, in a later analysis, came from comparing TCR nucleotide sequences with IMGT/GENE-DB human TR gene sequences. In a later analysis, CDR3 sequences and most-parsimonious VDJ recombination scenarios were assigned using the TCRdist pipeline. A later analysis defined each TCR beta chain by its CDR3 amino acid sequence plus V-gene family, and excluded reads lacking a unique V-gene family. To address suspected cross-contamination and a sequencing artifact, a later analysis removed 592 highly shared, low-generation-probability nucleotide sequences. A later analysis calculated a clonal expansion index for each public chain from normalized within-repertoire ranks of inferred template counts. A later analysis computed generation probabilities with a VDJ recombination model fitted to out-of-frame rearrangements, and checked the results against IGoR. In a later analysis, TCR-TCR, TCR-HLA and TCR-CMV co-occurrence was scored with hypergeometric tests, and a repertoire-size bias correction was applied to TCR pairs. A later analysis estimated false discovery rates by permuting HLA or CMV assignments 20 times. In a later analysis, co-occurring TCRs were grouped using DBSCAN, with TCRdist sequence similarity added in when clustering inside HLA-allele-positive subsets. For co-occurrence clustering, repertoires with fewer than 30,000 or more than 120,000 public chains were excluded, along with roughly five repertoires with anomalous nucleotide sharing. TCRdb obtained this table from immuneACCESS and retained in-frame rearrangements with V and J assigned. These tables miss some clones; where compared with another copy, unresolved V genes account for less than half of the shortfall, and the remainder is unexplained. V, J and clone size are taken as reported in that table, and D and trimming were inferred from the DNA itself. The sample contains some 150,000 clones, 77% of them found a single time. Roughly 3.6% of the sample lies in the top ten.

The CDR3, from cysteine to phenylalanine, totals 15 residues. Only the CDR3 portion is preserved as DNA: 45 bases, with reading frame beginning at the first base. The germline V gene gives CDR1 as SGHTA and CDR2 as FQGTGA. The germline V end is reduced by 7 bases and the J end by 4 bases; junction bases left unmatched: 12. A word on this clone: Its antigen is unknown. Base qualities were left out, and no much larger clone turns up one base away.

The sequence came from a man aged 25 to 45 in good health and CMV-seropositive. Input material: PBMCs. In this chain, TRBV7-3 is recombined with TRBJ2-7; TRBD2 fits 8 bases in the junction. The nucleotide sequence reads as follows: TGTGCCAGCAAGTTCCAAGCGGGGGAGCGTTACGAGCAGTACTTC. Translated, this gives CASKFQAGERYEQYF. With the rest looked up from the reference TRBV7-3 and TRBJ2-7 genes rather than sequenced, the full variable domain is GAGVSQTPSNKVTEKGKYVELRCDPISGHTALYWYRQSLGQGPEFLIYFQGTGAADDSGLPNDRFFAVRPEGSVSTLKIQRTERGDSAVYLCASKFQAGERYEQYFGPGTRLTVT.